This section outlines one TCR beta chain sequence together with its context. Its antigen remains unidentified. The TCR beta cDNA libraries carried unique molecular identifiers. A single record per CDR3 protein comes from TCRdb applying MiXCR to the PCR reads. The table shows some 800,000 distinct CDR3 sequences, with under 60% occurring only once. The record originates from a study of post-analysis software for immune sequencing data. General study findings and limits: F measure clustering grouped samples strongly by preparation batch.

The specimen was blood. This receptor was taken from a girl aged 10 to 17 with multiple sclerosis.

The CDR3 protein is CASNNSPSYEQYF. The CDR3 DNA sequence: TGTGCCAGCAACAACTCTCCCTCCTACGAGCAGTACTTC. J is TRBJ2-7 and V is TRBV12-3 or TRBV12-4; no clear D gene. The CDR3 totals 13 residues. The V gene lost 7 bases and the J gene lost 0 bases, with 10 bases spanning the gap.